The next 24 T cell receptor beta chains were all read from a single sample in a study of CD4 and CD8 cells across lung adenocarcinoma regions. TCRdb reprocessed the PCR reads via MiXCR and lists one record per CDR3 protein. Here the sample spans 6,500 to 9,500 distinct CDR3 sequences, 40% to 55% being singletons. The sample consisted of CD4+ T cells from the margin of a lung tumor. The receptors come from a male donor with lung adenocarcinoma. The CD4 and CD8 labels of this study may be unreliable.

This clonotype has more than one count but fewer than ten. This chain links TRBV5-1 with TRBJ2-5; D gene ambiguous. Near its end, the DNA agrees better with TRBJ2-7, so the J call may be wrong. CDR3 length: 13 amino acids. Germline V gene sequence: CDR1 SGHRS, CDR2 YFSETQ. The CDR3 bases are TGCGCCAGCAGCTTAAGGAGTACCTACGAGCAGTACTTC. Amino acid sequence: CASSLRSTYEQYF.

This clonotype was observed a few times. The gene calls are TRBV10-1 and TRBJ2-1, with TRBD1 matching over 10 bases. This CDR3 contains 16 residues. From germline, CDR1 is WNHNN and CDR2 SYGVQD (reference sequence). The V and J ends lost 6 bases and 2 bases, in that order; junction bases with no gene match: 7. Written as DNA, the CDR3 is TGCGCCAGCAGCACCGCCGGGACAGGGGCCTACAATGAGCAGTTCTTC. It yields the protein CASSTAGTGAYNEQFF.

The chain couples TRBV6-2 or TRBV6-3 to TRBJ2-1; 9 bases fit TRBD1. V lost 4 bases and J lost 6; bases outside the gene matches: 7. CDR3 length: 15 amino acids. The germline gives CDR1 MNHEY, CDR2 SVGEGT. CDR3 region: CASSLTGGRPNEQFF. CDR3 bases: TGTGCCAGCAGTTTAACAGGGGGCCGTCCCAATGAGCAGTTCTTC.

As for this clonotype: A read error may account for a junction end that differs from germline. The CDR3 here is CVSSQDFLASASGIDEQFF. For the CDR3, the DNA is TGCGTCAGCAGCCAAGATTTTCTTGCGTCGGCTAGCGGGATTGATGAGCAGTTCTTC. The chain recombines TRBV4-1 with TRBJ2-1; TRBD2 aligns across 9 bases. The germline V gene has CDR1 MGHRA and CDR2 YSYEKL. The length of the CDR3 is 19 residues.

This clonotype has just one count. The V and J genes are TRBV6-1 and TRBJ1-5, with 10 bases matching TRBD1. TRBJ1-6 matches the DNA end more closely, so the J call is doubtful. CDR1 and CDR2 (germline): MNHNS, SASEGT. The CDR3 length is 14 residues. CDR3 loop: CASRGQGINQPLHF. The CDR3 coding sequence is TGTGCCAGCAGGGGACAGGGGATCAATCAGCCCCTCCACTTT.

This clonotype was seen at least ten times. This rearrangement joins TRBV10-1 to TRBJ2-3; D possibly corresponds to TRBD2 (5 bases). Germline CDR1 is WNHNN and CDR2 is SYGVQD (reference sequence). Trimming shortened V by 10 bases and J by 3 bases, and 14 bases separated the two germline ends. This CDR3 spans 13 amino acids. The CDR3 nucleotides are TGCGCCACCGAACTAGAAGGTACAGATACGCAGTATTTT. Translating it yields CATELEGTDTQYF.

This clonotype was found many times. This chain uses TRBV6-4 with TRBJ2-5, with 8 bases matching TRBD2. The CDR3 sequence is 19 residues long. V gave up 2 bases and J gave up 2 bases; unmatched junction bases: 16. Germline-derived CDR1 and CDR2 are MRHNA and SNTAGT. The CDR3 spells CASSDPPGGGGSGQETQYF. In DNA, the CDR3 is TGTGCCAGCAGTGACCCCCCCGGGGGCGGGGGGTCCGGACAAGAGACCCAGTACTTC.

This clonotype has just one count. V usage is TRBV6-5 and J usage is TRBJ2-2; D is perhaps TRBD1 (6 bases). Near its end, the DNA agrees better with TRBJ2-3, so the J call may be wrong. This CDR3 has 13 residues. CDR1 is MNHEY and CDR2 is SVGAGI in the germline V gene. CDR3 bases: TGTGCCAGCAGTTTCGACAGGCGAGGGGAGCAGTATTTT. It encodes CASSFDRRGEQYF.

With respect to this clonotype: Germline is not matched at one junction end, which may reflect a read error. V gene TRBV11-3 combines with J gene TRBJ2-5, with TRBD2 as a possible D gene (6 bases). Germline V gives CDR1 SGHNT, CDR2 YENEEA. The CDR3 is 13 amino acids. The CDR3 DNA follows: TGTGGCCGCAGCGGGCGGGGCCAAGAGACGCAGTATTTC. Residues: CGRSGRGQETQYF.

The chain employs TRBV3-1 and TRBJ1-6, with a weak D call TRBD1 (6 bases). Germline V CDR1 and CDR2: LGHDT, YNNKEL (reference sequence). CDR3 length: 14 amino acids. V was cut by 1 base and J by 7 bases, with 8 bases left in between. Here the CDR3 reads CASSQGTENSPLHF. The DNA for the CDR3 is TGTGCCAGCAGCCAAGGGACAGAAAATTCACCCCTCCACTTT.

This clonotype was observed many times. V gene TRBV6-1 combines with J gene TRBJ2-2, with a weak D call TRBD1 (5 bases). The germline CDR1 and CDR2 sequences are MNHNS and SASEGT. The CDR3 consists of 16 residues. V shed 5 bases and J shed 4 bases, with 17 bases lying between them. In DNA, the CDR3 is TGTGCCAGCAGTCAACGAGCCGGACACCTCACCGGGGAGCTGTTTTTT. It translates to CASSQRAGHLTGELFF.

This chain joins TRBV7-8 and TRBJ2-7; 7 nucleotides agree with TRBD2. V lost 5 bases to trimming and J lost 4 bases; unmatched junction nucleotides: 8. The germline CDR1 and CDR2 sequences are SGHVS and FQNEAQ. This CDR3 has 14 residues. CDR3: CASSHLEGGYEQYF. CDR3 in DNA: TGTGCCAGCAGCCACCTGGAGGGAGGGTACGAGCAGTACTTC.

This clonotype was seen a handful of times. The chain couples TRBV10-3 to TRBJ2-5; D uncertain. Judging by the DNA end, TRBJ2-7 fits better; the J call may be wrong. Germline loops: CDR1 ENHRY, CDR2 SYGVKD. The CDR3 has 11 residues. The CDR3: CAISIDVEQYF. In DNA, the CDR3 is TGTGCCATCAGTATCGATGTCGAGCAGTACTTC.

To note about this clonotype: One end of the junction fails to match germline, which may point to a read error. The rearrangement joins TRBV6-1 to TRBJ2-3; 9 bases match TRBD1. The CDR3 is 14 residues long. Germline loops: CDR1 MNHNS, CDR2 SASEGT. The CDR3 reads CGSSGDRAKNIQYF. As DNA, the CDR3 is TGCGGCAGCAGTGGGGACAGGGCCAAAAATATTCAGTATTTC.

This clonotype was recorded a few times. The chain employs TRBV6-1 and TRBJ2-7; 11 nucleotides match TRBD2. With 0 bases clipped from V and 2 bases from J, the junction kept 0 bases outside the gene matches. Germline V gene data show CDR1 as MNHNS and CDR2 as SASEGT. The CDR3 sequence is 15 residues long. CDR3 region: CASSEATSGAYEQYF. CDR3 DNA: TGTGCCAGCAGTGAAGCGACTAGCGGGGCCTACGAGCAGTACTTC.

This clonotype was observed a single time. J is TRBJ1-5 and V is TRBV5-1; no clear D gene. The germline V gene encodes CDR1 SGHRS and CDR2 YFSETQ. This CDR3 has 15 residues. V was shortened by 0 bases and J by 2 bases, with 9 bases between the two germline ends. This CDR3 reads CASSLEDARNQPQHF. CDR3 nucleotides: TGCGCCAGCAGCTTGGAGGACGCCCGCAATCAGCCCCAGCATTTT.

The rearrangement links TRBV10-3 to TRBJ2-7; maybe TRBD2 (7 bases). V was shortened by 10 bases and J by 1 base, with 14 bases between the two germline ends. In germline, CDR1 is ENHRY, CDR2 SYGVKD. The CDR3 runs 13 residues. The CDR3 bases are TGTGCCACCCGTCGGGGGGCGTCCTACGAGCAGTACTTC. It translates to CATRRGASYEQYF.

Concerning this clonotype itself: A read error may produce the germline difference seen at one junction end. The chain links TRBV6-1 to TRBJ2-5; TRBD2 agrees at 10 bases. This CDR3 comprises 14 residues. Germline lookup yields CDR1 MNHNS and CDR2 SASEGT. CDR3 region: CASSDTSGAETQYF. The CDR3 nucleotides are TGTGCCAGCAGTGATACTAGCGGGGCAGAGACCCAGTATTTC.

This clonotype is medium-sized (0.01 to 0.1%) within its sample. The chain links TRBV27 to TRBJ2-4, with TRBD1 matching over 8 bases. Germline V gene lookup returns CDR1 MNHEY and CDR2 SMNVEV (reference sequence). The J segment lost 3 bases and the V segment lost 5 bases, leaving 9 bases of the junction unmatched. The length of the CDR3 is 16 residues. CDR3 sequence reads: CASSPGQGFGKNIQYF. In DNA, the CDR3 is TGTGCCAGCAGTCCCGGACAGGGTTTTGGCAAAAACATTCAGTACTTC.

By sample share, this clonotype is medium-sized. The chain links TRBV6-6 to TRBJ2-3; weak D call: TRBD1 (5 bases). Per the germline V gene, CDR1 is MNHNY and CDR2 is SVGAGI (reference sequence). This CDR3 spans 14 amino acids. V was shortened by 4 bases and J by 6 bases, with 14 bases between the two germline ends. The CDR3 DNA is TGTGCCAGCAGTTTTAGGCAGGGCGGCGATACGCAGTATTTT. It specifies CASSFRQGGDTQYF.

This clonotype was observed at least ten times. The J gene is TRBJ1-1, the V gene TRBV6-1; D is possibly TRBD1 (6 bases). V gave up 8 bases and J gave up 10 bases, with 11 bases separating them. The CDR3 has 10 residues. The germline V gene has CDR1 MNHNS and CDR2 SASEGT. The CDR3 region is CASEEGGAFF. DNA of the CDR3: TGTGCCAGCGAGGAGGGGGGAGCTTTCTTT.

The chain combines TRBV6-1 with TRBJ2-1, with 13 nucleotides matching TRBD2. The tail of the sequence fits TRBJ2-7 better, so the J call may be wrong. The CDR3 sequence is 16 residues long. The germline CDR1 and CDR2 sequences are MNHNS and SASEGT. This CDR3 reads CASSKTSGGAVYEQYF. CDR3 DNA sequence: TGTGCCAGCAGTAAAACTAGCGGGGGGGCCGTTTACGAGCAGTACTTC.

V gene TRBV6-1 combines with J gene TRBJ1-3, with D possibly TRBD1 on 5 matching bases. The germline gives CDR1 MNHNS, CDR2 SASEGT. The V gene lost 6 bases and the J gene lost 0 bases, with 18 bases spanning the gap. The CDR3 is made up of 17 amino acids. The CDR3 region has the DNA TGTGCCAGCAGCCCCGGGACCAGCGATCTCTCTGGAAACACCATATATTTT. Translation: CASSPGTSDLSGNTIYF.

This clonotype was seen ten or more times. The genes are TRBV27 and TRBJ1-1; D not certain. V gave up 4 bases and J gave up 5 bases, with 5 bases separating them. The length of the CDR3 is 11 residues. Germline lookup yields CDR1 MNHEY and CDR2 SMNVEV (reference sequence). The CDR3 is CASSSGTEAFF. The CDR3 DNA is TGTGCCAGCAGTTCAGGAACTGAAGCTTTCTTT.